Presented here are 20 T cell receptor beta chains from one specimen sequenced in a study of blood T cell repertoires in COVID-19. Libraries were prepared by immunoSEQ multiplex PCR; TCRdb keeps only in-frame clonotypes and omits some of them. The sample lists 400,000 to 450,000 clones, about 91% seen once, with roughly an eighth in the top ten. The sample taken for sequencing was peripheral blood. The receptors originated from a woman aged 45-60 years with COVID-19, enrolled during active disease.

The chain couples TRBV7-6 to TRBJ2-3, with 7 bases matching TRBD2. The CDR3 has 16 residues. Germline CDR1 and CDR2: SGHVS and FNYEAQ. Trimming at V came to 5 bases and at J to 5 bases, leaving 13 bases not matched to a gene. The CDR3 loop reads CASSPGIVGGGDTQYF. The CDR3 region has the DNA TGTGCCAGCAGCCCAGGAATAGTGGGGGGGGGAGATACGCAGTATTTT.

The gene calls are TRBV18 and TRBJ1-2, with a weak D call TRBD1 (6 bases). V lost 0 bases to trimming and J lost 4 bases, with 6 bases between them. Germline V gene data show CDR1 as KGHSH and CDR2 as LQKENI. CDR3 length equals 13 residues. The CDR3 bases are TGTGCCAGCTCACCACCGGGGGCCTATGGCTACACCTTC. Amino acid sequence: CASSPPGAYGYTF.

This clone was counted a few times. The V and J genes are TRBV18 and TRBJ1-1; 7 nucleotides match TRBD1. Germline assignment: CDR1 KGHSH and CDR2 LQKENI. The trim removed 2 bases at V and 2 bases at J, leaving 5 bases unmatched. The CDR3 spans 15 residues. The DNA for the CDR3 is TGTGCCAGCTCACCAGGACAGGATTCTAACACTGAAGCTTTCTTT. Translating gives CASSPGQDSNTEAFF. The variable domain in full, with the rest retrieved from reference TRBV18 and TRBJ1-1, is NAGVMQNPRHLVRRRGQEARLRCSPMKGHSHVYWYRQLPEEGLKFMVYLQKENIIDESGMPKERFSAEFPKEGPSILRIQQVVRGDSAAYFCASSPGQDSNTEAFFGQGTRLTVV.

V and J are TRBV13 and TRBJ1-4; 10 bases match TRBD1. Unmatched junction bases numbered 8, after V lost 6 bases and J lost 4 bases. Germline-derived CDR1 and CDR2 are PRHDT and FYEKMQ (reference sequence). This CDR3 has 16 amino acids. This CDR3 is CASSRQGARINEKLFF. The CDR3 region has the DNA TGTGCCAGCAGTAGACAGGGGGCTCGCATTAATGAAAAACTGTTTTTT.

Only one count was recorded for this clone. This sequence joins TRBV9 and TRBJ1-2, with D hard to call. Germline CDR1 reads SGDLS; CDR2 reads YYNGEE. The CDR3 loop spans 13 amino acids. V lost 7 bases and J lost 5, with 15 bases in between. This CDR3 reads CASSSYGGYGYTF. DNA of the CDR3: TGTGCCAGCTCCTCGTATGGAGGGTATGGCTACACCTTC.

V and J are TRBV18 and TRBJ2-1, with 8 bases lining up with TRBD2. From germline, CDR1 is KGHSH and CDR2 LQKENI. This CDR3 has 16 amino acids. The V and J ends lost 5 bases and 1 base, in that order; junction bases with no gene match: 7. This chain's CDR3 is CASSESGGRSYNEQFF. In DNA form, the CDR3 reads TGTGCCAGCTCAGAGAGCGGGGGTCGATCCTACAATGAGCAGTTCTTC.

This clone is a singleton in its sample. The CDR3 loop reads CASSDRGDYGYTF. The CDR3 DNA reads as TGTGCCAGCAGTGACAGGGGAGACTATGGCTACACCTTC. This chain connects TRBV6-1 to TRBJ1-2, with D maybe TRBD1 (6 bases). CDR1 is MNHNS and CDR2 is SASEGT in the germline V gene. Between the trimmed V and J ends, which lost 3 bases and 3 bases, there was a span of 8 bases. The CDR3 spans 13 residues.

V gene TRBV30 combines with J gene TRBJ1-1; D is undetermined. Germline V gene lookup returns CDR1 GTSNPN and CDR2 SVGIG (reference sequence). This CDR3 has 14 amino acids. Trimming pared 4 bases from V and 3 bases from J, leaving 15 bases between. CDR3 sequence (DNA): TGTGCCTGGACCTCCGGAGGATTGCACACTGAAGCTTTCTTT. This codes for CAWTSGGLHTEAFF.

This rearrangement joins TRBV3-1 (or the pseudogene TRBV3-2) to TRBJ1-6, with D unclear. The CDR3 runs to 12 residues. V was trimmed by 5 bases and J by 9 bases, leaving 8 bases between them. Germline V gene sequence: CDR1 LGHDT, CDR2 YNNKEL (reference sequence). CDR3 DNA sequence: TGTGCCAGCAGCATTCGCGGTTCACCCCTCCACTTT. Translating it yields CASSIRGSPLHF.

The V gene is TRBV5-4, the J gene TRBJ2-1; perhaps TRBD1 as D (5 bases). The ends were cut back, 0 bases at V and 4 bases at J, with 11 bases in the middle. CDR1 and CDR2 (germline): SGHNT, YYREEE (reference sequence). The CDR3 contains 15 residues. The CDR3 loop reads CASSLDPGSYNEQFF. The CDR3 DNA is TGTGCCAGCAGCTTGGACCCAGGGTCTTACAATGAGCAGTTCTTC.

The chain employs TRBV29-1 and TRBJ2-3; 7 bases map to TRBD1. The CDR3 runs 13 residues. The V gene end was trimmed by 1 base and the J gene end by 3 bases; junction bases not matched to a gene: 1. Germline-derived CDR1 and CDR2 are SQVTM and ANQGSEA. The DNA for the CDR3 is TGCAGCGTTGAAGTCAGGGGGACAGATACGCAGTATTTT. Protein product: CSVEVRGTDTQYF.

This chain joins TRBV9 and TRBJ2-2; 13 nucleotides match TRBD2. Trimming removed 5 bases from V and 4 bases from J; junction bases left unmatched: 14. The germline V gene has CDR1 SGDLS and CDR2 YYNGEE. This CDR3 contains 19 residues. CDR3 sequence reads: CASRPPGLAGARGTGELFF. CDR3 nucleotide sequence: TGTGCCAGCAGACCCCCAGGACTAGCGGGGGCCCGGGGCACCGGGGAGCTGTTTTTT.

This clone was detected once. The chain employs TRBV30 and TRBJ1-5; D not certain. Per germline, CDR1 GTSNPN and CDR2 SVGIG (reference sequence). Trimming left V 7 bases short and J 2 bases short, with 15 bases between. The CDR3 is 14 residues long. The CDR3 coding sequence is TGTGCCTTCCGGACCTCCGGGGGCAATCAGCCCCAGCATTTT. Translation: CAFRTSGGNQPQHF.

The chain joins TRBV25-1 to TRBJ1-1; the match to TRBD1 covers 8 bases. CDR1 and CDR2 (germline): MGHDK, SYGVNS. This CDR3 region has 16 residues. The junction had 10 bases not matched to a gene; V was cut back by 2 bases and J by 5 bases. This CDR3 reads CASSEMEDRETTEAFF. The CDR3 DNA is TGTGCCAGCAGTGAAATGGAGGACAGGGAGACGACTGAAGCTTTCTTT.

The chain links TRBV2 to TRBJ1-2, with a tentative D call TRBD1 (6 bases). Germline assignment: CDR1 SNHLY and CDR2 FYNNEI. This CDR3 spans 15 amino acids. Trimming stripped 7 bases from V and 8 bases from J, with 23 bases between. DNA of the CDR3: TGTGCCAGCAAAGGTCGGGGGGCGATCGTTGAAGGCTACACCTTC. Protein sequence: CASKGRGAIVEGYTF.

The V gene is TRBV5-5, the J gene TRBJ1-2; D is unclear. This CDR3 has 16 residues. Between the trimmed V and J ends, which lost 4 bases and 4 bases, there was a span of 20 bases. Germline V gene data show CDR1 as SGHKS and CDR2 as YYEKEE (reference sequence). As DNA, the CDR3 is TGTGCCAGCAGCCCCGTGGCCTCAAGTGTTGTCTATGGCTACACCTTC. Translating it yields CASSPVASSVVYGYTF. Complete variable domain (other parts from reference TRBV5-5 and TRBJ1-2): DAGVTQSPTHLIKTRGQQVTLRCSPISGHKSVSWYQQVLGQGPQFIFQYYEKEERGRGNFPDRFSARQFPNYSSELNVNALLLGDSALYLCASSPVASSVVYGYTFGSGTRLTVV.

This clone was picked up a small number of times. The gene calls are TRBV25-1 and TRBJ1-5; no clear D. CDR1 is MGHDK, CDR2 SYGVNS, per germline. The germline V and J ends were trimmed by 6 bases and 0 bases, with 12 bases remaining between them. CDR3 size: 15 residues. The CDR3 bases are TGTGCCAGCAGCCAAGGGAGGACTAGCAATCAGCCCCAGCATTTT. It encodes CASSQGRTSNQPQHF.

This rearrangement joins TRBV27 to TRBJ1-1, with D perhaps matching TRBD1 (5 bases). The CDR3 runs 13 residues. The V gene lost 7 bases and the J gene lost 5 bases, with 14 bases spanning the gap. Germline CDR1 MNHEY, CDR2 SMNVEV (reference sequence). Written as DNA, the CDR3 is TGTGCCAGCATTGGTGGGGGGAAGACTGAAGCTTTCTTT. Translated: CASIGGGKTEAFF.

A single count supports this clone. The chain carries TRBV19 and TRBJ2-3; TRBD1 might be the D (6 bases). The CDR3 covers 14 residues. CDR1 and CDR2 from the germline V gene are LNHDA and SQIVND (reference sequence). With 5 bases removed from V and 0 bases from J, the gap between germline ends came to 9 bases. Here the CDR3 reads CASSSRGSTDTQYF. CDR3 coding DNA: TGTGCCAGTAGTTCCAGGGGTAGCACAGATACGCAGTATTTT.

This chain links TRBV6-5 with TRBJ2-4, with 14 nucleotides matching TRBD2. The CDR3 has 14 residues. Germline lookup yields CDR1 MNHEY and CDR2 SVGAGI. After removal of 6 bases from V and 8 bases from J, the junction contained 3 bases not matched to a gene. The CDR3 region has the DNA TGTGCCAGCAGACCGGGACTAGCGGGGGACATTCAGTACTTC. It translates to CASRPGLAGDIQYF.